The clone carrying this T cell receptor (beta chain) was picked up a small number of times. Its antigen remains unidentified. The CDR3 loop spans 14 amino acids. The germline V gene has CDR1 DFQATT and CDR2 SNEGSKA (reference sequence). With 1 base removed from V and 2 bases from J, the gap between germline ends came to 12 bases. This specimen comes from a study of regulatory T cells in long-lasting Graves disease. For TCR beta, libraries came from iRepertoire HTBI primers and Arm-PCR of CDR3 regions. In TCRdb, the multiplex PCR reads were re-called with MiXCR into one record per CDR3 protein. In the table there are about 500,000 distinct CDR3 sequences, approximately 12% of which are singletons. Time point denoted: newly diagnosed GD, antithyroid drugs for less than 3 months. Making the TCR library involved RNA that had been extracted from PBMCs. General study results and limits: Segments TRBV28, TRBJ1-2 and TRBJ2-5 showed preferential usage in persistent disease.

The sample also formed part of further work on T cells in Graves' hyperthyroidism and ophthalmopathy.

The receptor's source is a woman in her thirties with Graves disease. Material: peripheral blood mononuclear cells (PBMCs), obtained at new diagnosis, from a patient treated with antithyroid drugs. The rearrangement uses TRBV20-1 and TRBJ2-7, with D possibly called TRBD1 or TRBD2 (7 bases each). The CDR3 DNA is TGCAGTGCTAGAGGGGGAGGGGGCACCTACGAGCAGTACTTC. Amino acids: CSARGGGGTYEQYF.